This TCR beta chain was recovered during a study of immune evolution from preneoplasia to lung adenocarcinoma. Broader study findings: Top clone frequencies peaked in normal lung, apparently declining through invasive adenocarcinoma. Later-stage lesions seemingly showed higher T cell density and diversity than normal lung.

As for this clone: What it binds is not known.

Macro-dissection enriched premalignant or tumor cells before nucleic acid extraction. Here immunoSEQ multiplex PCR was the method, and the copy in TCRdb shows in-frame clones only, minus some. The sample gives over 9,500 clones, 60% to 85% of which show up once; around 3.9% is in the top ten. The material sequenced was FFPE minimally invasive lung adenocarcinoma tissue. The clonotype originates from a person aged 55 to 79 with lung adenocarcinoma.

This CDR3 reads CASSLGPTGSSYEQYF. CDR3 in DNA: TGTGCCAGCAGCTTAGGGCCTACAGGAAGCTCCTACGAGCAGTACTTC. This chain connects TRBV7-8 to TRBJ2-7, with D maybe TRBD1 (5 bases). Germline V lookup: CDR1 SGHVS, CDR2 FQNEAQ. This CDR3 is built from 16 residues. Trimming left V 1 base short and J 0 bases short, with 13 bases between.